The source of this T cell receptor beta chain is a study of cytomegalovirus exposure and HLA in healthy donors. Overall study context: Assignment to the Caucasian-associated ancestry cluster applied to around 80% of the approximately 400 genotyped donors.

General study results and limits: Later analysis showed TCR association rates varying by HLA locus, highest for DRB1 and lowest for HLA-C. Productive status was seen about 87% or about 30% of the time for most TCR beta V segments in an earlier analysis.

With V trimmed by 6 bases and J by 5 bases, 9 bases remained unmatched. Germline-derived CDR1 and CDR2 are MNHEY and SMNVEV (reference sequence). The CDR3 totals 14 residues. Researchers ran the PCR with 60 Vbeta and 13 Jbeta primers. The table came from immunoSEQ multiplex PCR; TCRdb's copy has only in-frame clones and leaves some out. The sample includes about 210,000 clones, approximately 80% seen only once; the top ten take 2.9%. With regard to this clone: The antigen is not known.

The chain couples TRBV27 to TRBJ2-7, with 8 bases that match TRBD1. The receptor comes from a man between 25 and 39 years old in good health and CMV-seronegative. Sequencing was carried out using PBMCs. The CDR3 DNA sequence: TGTGCCAGCAGACCCGACAGGGGTCCCCACGAGCAGTACTTC. It is translated as CASRPDRGPHEQYF.